A selection of T cell receptor beta chains follows, all from one sample in a study of control samples from healthy donors and cancer patients. Data came from immunoSEQ multiplex PCR; TCRdb stores just in-frame clones and leaves some out. The data hold 100,000 to 150,000 clones, with roughly 92% observed a single time. Sequenced sample: blood. These receptor sequences come from a man between 18 and 35 years old in good health. Each CDR3 is given with its conserved first and last residue. Each record gives: D gene, V gene, J gene, clone size, CDR3 length, CDR3 protein, CDR3 DNA. D genes are given only for firm matches. Some rows mark clone size as missing; the rest say once, few, many or name a class of expanded clone.

>TRBD1|TRBV5-5|TRBJ1-2|NA|16
CASSSRGGQGFYGYTF
TGTGCCAGCAGCTCCAGGGGGGGACAGGGCTTTTATGGCTACACCTTC
>TRBD2|TRBV11-2|TRBJ2-1|NA|16
CASSLDTSGGFAEQFF
TGTGCCAGCAGCTTAGATACTAGCGGGGGGTTCGCTGAGCAGTTCTTC
>TRBD2|TRBV27|TRBJ2-7|NA|16
CASSLMPPGLAGEQYF
TGTGCCAGCAGTTTAATGCCCCCGGGACTAGCTGGTGAGCAGTACTTC
>NA|TRBV6-5|TRBJ1-1|NA|15
CASSYWFSGDTEAFF
TGTGCCAGCAGTTACTGGTTCAGTGGGGACACTGAAGCTTTCTTT
>NA|TRBV6-5|TRBJ1-1|NA|12
CASRSMNTEAFF
TGTGCCAGCAGGTCCATGAACACTGAAGCTTTCTTT
>NA|TRBV6-5|TRBJ1-1|NA|13
CASSFTQNTEAFF
TGTGCCAGCAGTTTTACACAGAACACTGAAGCTTTCTTT
>TRBD1|TRBV9|TRBJ1-2|NA|13
CASSDHRGDGYTF
TGTGCCAGCAGCGACCACAGGGGGGATGGCTACACCTTC
>TRBD1|TRBV30|TRBJ1-2|NA|15
CAWGAGAGGVYGYTF
TGTGCCTGGGGCGCAGGGGCAGGGGGGGTCTATGGCTACACCTTC
>TRBD2|TRBV7-9|TRBJ2-3|once|16
CASSSGLAVSTDTQYF
TGTGCCAGCAGCTCGGGACTAGCGGTTTCCACAGATACGCAGTATTTT
>TRBD2|TRBV12-3/TRBV12-4|TRBJ2-7|few|12
CASSRGGYEQYF
TGTGCCAGCAGCCGGGGGGGATACGAGCAGTACTTC
>TRBD2|TRBV6-5|TRBJ2-7|NA|15
CASKPGTSDSYEQYF
TGTGCCAGCAAACCCGGGACTAGCGACTCCTACGAGCAGTACTTC
>TRBD2|TRBV11-1|TRBJ2-1|NA|18
CASSLAPPWGGAYNEQFF
TGTGCCAGCAGCTTAGCTCCACCCTGGGGGGGAGCCTACAATGAGCAGTTCTTC
>NA|TRBV24-1|TRBJ2-7|NA|14
CATSGTGGYYEQYF
TGTGCCACCAGTGGGACCGGTGGCTACTACGAGCAGTACTTC
>NA|TRBV6-4|TRBJ2-3|once|16
CASSDSSARGTDTQYF
TGTGCCAGCAGTGACTCTTCGGCCCGGGGGACAGATACGCAGTATTTT
>NA|TRBV5-6|TRBJ1-1|NA|17
CASSLVSRADLNTEAFF
TGTGCCAGCAGCTTGGTGAGTAGGGCAGACCTGAACACTGAAGCTTTCTTT
>NA|TRBV6-2/TRBV6-3|TRBJ2-5|NA|12
CASSYRRETQYF
TGTGCCAGCAGTTACAGGAGAGAGACCCAGTACTTC
>NA|TRBV29-1|TRBJ2-3|NA|14
CSVEGRSSTDTQYF
TGCAGCGTTGAGGGCAGATCCAGCACAGATACGCAGTATTTT
>TRBD2|TRBV7-3|TRBJ2-1|NA|15
CASSFDRGGYNEQFF
TGTGCCAGCAGCTTTGACCGGGGGGGATACAATGAGCAGTTCTTC
>NA|TRBV29-1|TRBJ1-2|NA|12
CSGGDFNYGYTF
TGCAGCGGGGGGGATTTTAACTATGGCTACACCTTC
>NA|TRBV9|TRBJ2-2|NA|16
CASSVGVRADTGELFF
TGTGCCAGCAGCGTAGGTGTGAGGGCGGACACCGGGGAGCTGTTTTTT
>TRBD2|TRBV7-9|TRBJ2-5|NA|16
CASSGRGGLLIETQYF
TGTGCCAGCAGCGGTCGGGGGGGGCTGTTGATAGAGACCCAGTACTTC
>NA|TRBV6-5|TRBJ1-5|NA|14
CASSYLEGGQPQHF
TGTGCCAGCAGTTACTTGGAGGGAGGCCAGCCCCAGCATTTT
>TRBD1|TRBV3-1/TRBV3-2|TRBJ2-3|NA|17
CASSQEAGGLNTDTQYF
TGTGCCAGCAGCCAAGAGGCAGGGGGCCTCAACACAGATACGCAGTATTTT
>NA|TRBV27|TRBJ2-7|once|13
CASSLLQSDEQYF
TGTGCCAGCAGTTTATTACAGTCGGACGAGCAGTACTTC
>NA|TRBV4-1|TRBJ1-2|NA|15
CASSQESGWGLGYTF
TGCGCCAGCAGCCAAGAGTCAGGGTGGGGCTTGGGCTACACCTTC
>NA|TRBV20-1|TRBJ1-1|few|11
CSARENTEAFF
TGCAGTGCTAGGGAGAACACTGAAGCTTTCTTT
>NA|TRBV7-9|TRBJ1-4|few|14
CASSWGFREEKLFF
TGTGCCAGCAGCTGGGGGTTCCGGGAAGAAAAACTGTTTTTT